This paragraph reports one TCR beta chain. The target antigen is unknown. The data were taken from a study of CD8 T cells in ankylosing spondylitis. MiXCR, run by TCRdb on the 5' RACE reads, gives a single entry per CDR3 protein. Here the sample spans 700,000 to 1,000,000 distinct CDR3 sequences, about an eighth being singletons. Study-level results: Earlier reports found some motif variants in synovial fluid and blood in reactive arthritis. One TCR beta motif, made up of fewer than 10 highly homologous variants, appeared characteristic of ankylosing spondylitis blood.

This TCR came from a male donor with ankylosing spondylitis. The sequencing input was blood, either unsorted or a sorted T cell fraction (not recorded which).

CDR3 protein: CARQGGFYEQYF. In nucleotides, the CDR3 is TGTGCCCGACAGGGAGGGTTTTACGAGCAGTACTTC. V usage is TRBV13 and J usage is TRBJ2-7; D may be TRBD1 or TRBD2 (7 bases each). The germline V and J ends were trimmed by 11 bases and 4 bases, with 15 bases remaining between them. Germline V lookup: CDR1 PRHDT, CDR2 FYEKMQ (reference sequence). The CDR3 contains 12 residues.